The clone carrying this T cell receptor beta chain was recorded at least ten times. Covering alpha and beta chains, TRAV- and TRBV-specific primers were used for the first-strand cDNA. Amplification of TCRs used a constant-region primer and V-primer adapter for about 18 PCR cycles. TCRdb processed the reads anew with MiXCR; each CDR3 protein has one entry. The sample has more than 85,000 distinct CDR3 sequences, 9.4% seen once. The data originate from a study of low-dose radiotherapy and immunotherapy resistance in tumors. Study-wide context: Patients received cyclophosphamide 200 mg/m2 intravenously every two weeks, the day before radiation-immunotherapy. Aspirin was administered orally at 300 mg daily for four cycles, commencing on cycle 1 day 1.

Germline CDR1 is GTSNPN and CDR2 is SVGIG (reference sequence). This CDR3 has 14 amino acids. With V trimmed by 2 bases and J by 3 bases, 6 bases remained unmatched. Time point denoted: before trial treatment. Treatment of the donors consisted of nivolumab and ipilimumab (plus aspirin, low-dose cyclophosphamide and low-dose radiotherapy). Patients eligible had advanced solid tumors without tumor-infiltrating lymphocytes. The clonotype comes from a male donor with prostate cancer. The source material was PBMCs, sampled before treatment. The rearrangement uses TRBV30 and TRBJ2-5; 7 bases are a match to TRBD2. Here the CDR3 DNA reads TGTGCCTGGAGTCTGGGAGGGCCGGAAGAGACCCAGTACTTC. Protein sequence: CAWSLGGPEETQYF.